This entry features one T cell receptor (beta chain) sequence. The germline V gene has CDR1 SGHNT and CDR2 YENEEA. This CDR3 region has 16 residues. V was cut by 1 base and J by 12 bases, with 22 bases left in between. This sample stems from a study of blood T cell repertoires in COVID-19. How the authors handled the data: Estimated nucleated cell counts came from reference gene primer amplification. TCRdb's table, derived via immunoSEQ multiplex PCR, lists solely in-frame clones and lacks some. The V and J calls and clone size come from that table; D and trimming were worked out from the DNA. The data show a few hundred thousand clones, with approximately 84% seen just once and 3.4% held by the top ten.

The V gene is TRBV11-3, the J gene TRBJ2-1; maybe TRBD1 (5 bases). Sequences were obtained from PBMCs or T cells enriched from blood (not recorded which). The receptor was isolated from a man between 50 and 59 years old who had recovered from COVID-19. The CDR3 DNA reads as TGTGCCAGCAGCTTAGGGGTTACATACCCCCTTAGGGGGCAGTTCTTC. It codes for CASSLGVTYPLRGQFF.